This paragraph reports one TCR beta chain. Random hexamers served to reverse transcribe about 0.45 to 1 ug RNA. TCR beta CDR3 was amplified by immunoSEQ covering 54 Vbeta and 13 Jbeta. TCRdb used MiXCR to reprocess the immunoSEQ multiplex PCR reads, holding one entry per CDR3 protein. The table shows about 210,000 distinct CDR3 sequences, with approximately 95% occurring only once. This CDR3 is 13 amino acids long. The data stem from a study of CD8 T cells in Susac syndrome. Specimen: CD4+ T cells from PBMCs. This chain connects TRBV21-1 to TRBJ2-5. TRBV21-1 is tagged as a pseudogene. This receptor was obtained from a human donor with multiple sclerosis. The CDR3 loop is CASSQDVLETQYF. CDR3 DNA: TGTGCCAGCAGCCAGGACGTTCTGGAGACCCAGTACTTC.